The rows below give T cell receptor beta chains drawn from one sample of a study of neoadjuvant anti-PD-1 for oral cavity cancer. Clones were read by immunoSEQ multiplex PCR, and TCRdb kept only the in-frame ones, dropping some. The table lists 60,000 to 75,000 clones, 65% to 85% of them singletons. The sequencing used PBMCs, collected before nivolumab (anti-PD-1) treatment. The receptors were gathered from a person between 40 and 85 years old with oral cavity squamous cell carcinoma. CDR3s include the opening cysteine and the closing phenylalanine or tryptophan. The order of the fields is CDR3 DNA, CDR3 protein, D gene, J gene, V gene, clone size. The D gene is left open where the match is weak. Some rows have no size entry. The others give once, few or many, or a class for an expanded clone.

CDR3 DNA: TGTGCCAGCAGCTCAACGGGTCTCCGAGGTACTCAGCCCCAGCATTTT; CDR3 protein: CASSSTGLRGTQPQHF; D gene: .; J gene: TRBJ1-5; V gene: TRBV7-8; clone size: .
CDR3 DNA: TGTGCCAGCAGCTTAGAGGTGGGGAATGGCTACACCTTC; CDR3 protein: CASSLEVGNGYTF; D gene: .; J gene: TRBJ1-2; V gene: TRBV7-2; clone size: .
CDR3 DNA: TGTGCCAGCAGCCAACATAGGAAGGGGACGATATACTATGGCTACACCTTC; CDR3 protein: CASSQHRKGTIYYGYTF; D gene: .; J gene: TRBJ1-2; V gene: TRBV11-2; clone size: .
CDR3 DNA: TGCGCCAGCAGCACGGAGACTGGGACAGGGTATTCACCCCTCCACTTT; CDR3 protein: CASSTETGTGYSPLHF; D gene: TRBD1; J gene: TRBJ1-6; V gene: TRBV5-1; clone size: .
CDR3 DNA: TGTGCCAGCATCCACCAGGCGGCGCCTTCAAACGAGCAGTACTTC; CDR3 protein: CASIHQAAPSNEQYF; D gene: .; J gene: TRBJ2-7; V gene: TRBV6-1; clone size: .
CDR3 DNA: TGTGCCAGCAGTTCCCTAACGGGGAGGGGCACAGATACGCAGTATTTT; CDR3 protein: CASSSLTGRGTDTQYF; D gene: TRBD2; J gene: TRBJ2-3; V gene: TRBV27; clone size: .
CDR3 DNA: TGTGCCAGCAGTTGGGACATCTTAAGCTCCTACGAGCAGTACTTC; CDR3 protein: CASSWDILSSYEQYF; D gene: .; J gene: TRBJ2-7; V gene: TRBV27; clone size: .
CDR3 DNA: TGTGCCAGCAGTGCTCCGGCCAACGTCCTGACTTTC; CDR3 protein: CASSAPANVLTF; D gene: .; J gene: TRBJ2-6; V gene: TRBV25-1; clone size: .
CDR3 DNA: TGTGCCAGTAGTTTCCAGCTCAATTCACCCCTCCACTTT; CDR3 protein: CASSFQLNSPLHF; D gene: .; J gene: TRBJ1-6; V gene: TRBV19; clone size: .
CDR3 DNA: TGTGCCAGTAGTTCCACCCCGACAGCTAACTATGGCTACACCTTC; CDR3 protein: CASSSTPTANYGYTF; D gene: .; J gene: TRBJ1-2; V gene: TRBV19; clone size: .
CDR3 DNA: TGTGCCCGCGGAACACCCTACACTGAAGCTTTCTTT; CDR3 protein: CARGTPYTEAFF; D gene: .; J gene: TRBJ1-1; V gene: TRBV30; clone size: once
CDR3 DNA: TGTGCCAGCACCTCAGGGGGGGGAGGGACCCAGTACTTC; CDR3 protein: CASTSGGGGTQYF; D gene: .; J gene: TRBJ2-5; V gene: TRBV19; clone size: .
CDR3 DNA: TGTGCCAGCAGCCGTAGGACAAACCAAGAGACCCAGTACTTC; CDR3 protein: CASSRRTNQETQYF; D gene: .; J gene: TRBJ2-5; V gene: TRBV5-4; clone size: .
CDR3 DNA: TGTGCCAGCAGCTTAGCGGTCAATGAGCAGTTCTTC; CDR3 protein: CASSLAVNEQFF; D gene: .; J gene: TRBJ2-1; V gene: TRBV7-2; clone size: .
CDR3 DNA: TGTGCCAGCAGTGACAGGATTTCGGGTGAAGCTTTCTTT; CDR3 protein: CASSDRISGEAFF; D gene: .; J gene: TRBJ1-1; V gene: TRBV28; clone size: few
CDR3 DNA: TGTGCCAGCAGTTCACCGCCGCCAGGCTATGGCTACACCTTC; CDR3 protein: CASSSPPPGYGYTF; D gene: .; J gene: TRBJ1-2; V gene: TRBV28; clone size: .
CDR3 DNA: TGTGCCAGCAGCTTAGATTCTGGACTGAACACCGGGGAGCTGTTTTTT; CDR3 protein: CASSLDSGLNTGELFF; D gene: .; J gene: TRBJ2-2; V gene: TRBV11-2; clone size: .
CDR3 DNA: TGTGCCAGCAGTTTTATCATGGGCACAGATACGCAGTATTTT; CDR3 protein: CASSFIMGTDTQYF; D gene: .; J gene: TRBJ2-3; V gene: TRBV27; clone size: .
CDR3 DNA: TGTGCCAGCAGCTTTCAACTAGCGGGGGCCTCCCAAAGGGAGACCCAGTACTTC; CDR3 protein: CASSFQLAGASQRETQYF; D gene: TRBD2; J gene: TRBJ2-5; V gene: TRBV7-2; clone size: .
CDR3 DNA: TGTGCCAGCAGTGACCTAGCGGCAAGCACAGATACGCAGTATTTT; CDR3 protein: CASSDLAASTDTQYF; D gene: TRBD2; J gene: TRBJ2-3; V gene: TRBV2; clone size: .
CDR3 DNA: TGTGCCAGCAGCTTAGAGAAGGGGTTGACCTACGAGCAGTACTTC; CDR3 protein: CASSLEKGLTYEQYF; D gene: .; J gene: TRBJ2-7; V gene: TRBV7-2; clone size: few
CDR3 DNA: TGTGCCAGCAACCCAAAATACAGCGCCAACGTCCTGACTTTC; CDR3 protein: CASNPKYSANVLTF; D gene: .; J gene: TRBJ2-6; V gene: TRBV28; clone size: .
CDR3 DNA: TGCGCCAGCAGCCGATCTAGCGGGTTAAACAATGAGCAGTTCTTC; CDR3 protein: CASSRSSGLNNEQFF; D gene: TRBD2; J gene: TRBJ2-1; V gene: TRBV5-1; clone size: .
CDR3 DNA: TGTGCCAGTACGGAAGGGAGAGGGACTGAAGCTTTCTTT; CDR3 protein: CASTEGRGTEAFF; D gene: .; J gene: TRBJ1-1; V gene: TRBV19; clone size: .
CDR3 DNA: TGTGCCAGCAGCTTACGGGGGGCGGATGGCTACACCTTC; CDR3 protein: CASSLRGADGYTF; D gene: .; J gene: TRBJ1-2; V gene: TRBV11-2; clone size: .
CDR3 DNA: TGCGCCTTCAAGTGGGGTAACACCGGGGAGCTGTTTTTT; CDR3 protein: CAFKWGNTGELFF; D gene: .; J gene: TRBJ2-2; V gene: TRBV29-1; clone size: .
CDR3 DNA: TGTGCCAGCAGTTTCTCCTCCCGAGGAACTGAAGCTTTCTTT; CDR3 protein: CASSFSSRGTEAFF; D gene: .; J gene: TRBJ1-1; V gene: TRBV28; clone size: .
CDR3 DNA: TGTGCCAGCAATATGGGTCGGGCCCAGTACTTC; CDR3 protein: CASNMGRAQYF; D gene: .; J gene: TRBJ2-5; V gene: TRBV6-5; clone size: .
CDR3 DNA: TGTGCCAGCAGCCAGGGGAGGGGTGGGGAGCTGTTTTTT; CDR3 protein: CASSQGRGGELFF; D gene: .; J gene: TRBJ2-2; V gene: TRBV2; clone size: few
CDR3 DNA: TGCGCCAGCAGCCAAGTACCAGGGGGCAATGAGCAGTTCTTC; CDR3 protein: CASSQVPGGNEQFF; D gene: TRBD1; J gene: TRBJ2-1; V gene: TRBV4-1; clone size: few
CDR3 DNA: TGTGCCAGCAGCTTATTACAGGTGGCTGGCGATGAGCAGTTCTTC; CDR3 protein: CASSLLQVAGDEQFF; D gene: .; J gene: TRBJ2-1; V gene: TRBV7-9; clone size: .
CDR3 DNA: TGCGCCAGCAGCCCCTATAGCAATCAGCCCCAGCATTTT; CDR3 protein: CASSPYSNQPQHF; D gene: .; J gene: TRBJ1-5; V gene: TRBV5-1; clone size: .
CDR3 DNA: TGTGCCAGCAGCGTAGAGGCGGCAGGGGGCGGCACCGGGGAGCTGTTTTTT; CDR3 protein: CASSVEAAGGGTGELFF; D gene: TRBD1; J gene: TRBJ2-2; V gene: TRBV9; clone size: .
CDR3 DNA: TGTGCCAGCAGCCAGGACAGGGGATACCGATCTAACTATGGCTACACCTTC; CDR3 protein: CASSQDRGYRSNYGYTF; D gene: TRBD1; J gene: TRBJ1-2; V gene: TRBV14; clone size: .
CDR3 DNA: TGTGCCAGTAGTATGAGACAGGGGACGGCTTCACCCCTCCACTTT; CDR3 protein: CASSMRQGTASPLHF; D gene: TRBD1; J gene: TRBJ1-6; V gene: TRBV19; clone size: .
CDR3 DNA: TGTGCCAGCAGAGTAAGCTACAATGAGCAGTTCTTC; CDR3 protein: CASRVSYNEQFF; D gene: .; J gene: TRBJ2-1; V gene: TRBV28; clone size: .
CDR3 DNA: TGTGCCAGCAGTGCGCGGACAGGAAATGAAAAACTGTTTTTT; CDR3 protein: CASSARTGNEKLFF; D gene: TRBD1; J gene: TRBJ1-4; V gene: TRBV27; clone size: .
CDR3 DNA: TGTGCCAGCAGTGATTCAGGTGCCGGTGCCCACTTT; CDR3 protein: CASSDSGAGAHF; D gene: .; J gene: TRBJ1-6; V gene: TRBV2; clone size: few
CDR3 DNA: TGCAGTGCTCCCGACAGCAATGAGCAGTTCTTC; CDR3 protein: CSAPDSNEQFF; D gene: .; J gene: TRBJ2-1; V gene: TRBV20-1; clone size: .
CDR3 DNA: TGTGCCAGTAGGGTACAGGCGGGAACTGTGAACACTGAAGCTTTCTTT; CDR3 protein: CASRVQAGTVNTEAFF; D gene: .; J gene: TRBJ1-1; V gene: TRBV19; clone size: once
CDR3 DNA: TGTGCCAGTAGCAACCGGGACTTTTCCTACGAGCAGTACTTC; CDR3 protein: CASSNRDFSYEQYF; D gene: .; J gene: TRBJ2-7; V gene: TRBV14; clone size: .
CDR3 DNA: TGCGCCAGCAGCCAGCTGGGAGGGACGAACAATGAGCAGTTCTTC; CDR3 protein: CASSQLGGTNNEQFF; D gene: TRBD2; J gene: TRBJ2-1; V gene: TRBV4-1; clone size: .
CDR3 DNA: TGCGCCAGCAGCTTGTCACAGAGCTACAATGAGCAGTTCTTC; CDR3 protein: CASSLSQSYNEQFF; D gene: .; J gene: TRBJ2-1; V gene: TRBV5-1; clone size: .
CDR3 DNA: TGTGCCAGCTCACCACGTCAAAGGGGCGGTTGGTTGAATCAGCCCCAGCATTTT; CDR3 protein: CASSPRQRGGWLNQPQHF; D gene: .; J gene: TRBJ1-5; V gene: TRBV18; clone size: .
CDR3 DNA: TGTGCCAGCAGTTTGTCGGACACCAGGTATGGCTACACCTTC; CDR3 protein: CASSLSDTRYGYTF; D gene: .; J gene: TRBJ1-2; V gene: TRBV28; clone size: few
CDR3 DNA: TGTGCCTGGAGTGTAAGCCTAGCGGGAATCGCAGATACGCAGTATTTT; CDR3 protein: CAWSVSLAGIADTQYF; D gene: TRBD2; J gene: TRBJ2-3; V gene: TRBV30; clone size: .
CDR3 DNA: TGCGCCAGCAGCTTGGGATGGAGCTCCTACAATGAGCAGTTCTTC; CDR3 protein: CASSLGWSSYNEQFF; D gene: .; J gene: TRBJ2-1; V gene: TRBV5-1; clone size: .
CDR3 DNA: TGTGCCAGCAGCTGGGACAGGGGTGCTGAAGCTTTCTTT; CDR3 protein: CASSWDRGAEAFF; D gene: TRBD1; J gene: TRBJ1-1; V gene: TRBV11-2; clone size: .
CDR3 DNA: TGTGCCAGCAGGGGGACAGGGTATGATGGCTACACCTTC; CDR3 protein: CASRGTGYDGYTF; D gene: TRBD1; J gene: TRBJ1-2; V gene: TRBV6-1; clone size: .
CDR3 DNA: TGCAGCGTTGACGGTACTGGAACGAACACTGAAGCTTTCTTT; CDR3 protein: CSVDGTGTNTEAFF; D gene: .; J gene: TRBJ1-1; V gene: TRBV29-1; clone size: once